Listed below are T cell receptor beta chains from one sample, sequenced in a study of blood T cell repertoires in COVID-19. Clones were sequenced by immunoSEQ multiplex PCR, and TCRdb holds only the in-frame ones, with some missing. The data hold around 99,000 clones, with about four fifths observed a single time. Sequenced: peripheral blood. Source of these receptors: a woman older than 75 with active or convalescent COVID-19. Each CDR3 is given with its conserved first and last residue. D genes are given only for firm matches. The listing skips clone size in some rows; elsewhere it reads once, few, many or a size class.

len: 15; abundance: once; d_gene: TRBD2; v_gene: TRBV6-5; j_gene: TRBJ2-5; CDR3aa: CASRETSGRRETQYF; CDR3nt: TGTGCCAGCAGGGAGACTAGCGGGAGGAGGGAGACCCAGTACTTC
len: 12; abundance: .; d_gene: .; v_gene: TRBV29-1; j_gene: TRBJ2-7; CDR3aa: CSARDFSYEQYF; CDR3nt: TGCAGCGCCAGGGACTTCTCCTACGAGCAGTACTTC
len: 11; abundance: .; d_gene: .; v_gene: TRBV28; j_gene: TRBJ2-3; CDR3aa: CASSPRDTQYF; CDR3nt: TGTGCCAGCAGCCCCAGGGATACGCAGTATTTT
len: 14; abundance: .; d_gene: .; v_gene: TRBV6-5; j_gene: TRBJ2-2; CDR3aa: CASSRTGWSGELFF; CDR3nt: TGTGCCAGCAGCCGAACAGGCTGGTCCGGGGAGCTGTTTTTT
len: 13; abundance: .; d_gene: TRBD1; v_gene: TRBV12-3/TRBV12-4; j_gene: TRBJ1-1; CDR3aa: CASSLGGQVGTFF; CDR3nt: TGTGCCAGCAGTTTGGGGGGACAGGTCGGCACTTTCTTT
len: 19; abundance: .; d_gene: .; v_gene: TRBV6-2/TRBV6-3; j_gene: TRBJ2-3; CDR3aa: CASSYSKYRGGASTDTQYF; CDR3nt: TGTGCCAGCAGTTACTCGAAGTATCGAGGCGGAGCTAGCACAGATACGCAGTATTTT
len: 14; abundance: .; d_gene: .; v_gene: TRBV6-6; j_gene: TRBJ1-1; CDR3aa: CASKIIQENTEAFF; CDR3nt: TGTGCCAGCAAAATAATACAGGAGAACACTGAAGCTTTCTTT
len: 13; abundance: once; d_gene: TRBD2; v_gene: TRBV12-3/TRBV12-4; j_gene: TRBJ2-7; CDR3aa: CASGRGGGTEQYF; CDR3nt: TGTGCCAGCGGACGGGGCGGGGGGACCGAGCAGTACTTC
len: 15; abundance: .; d_gene: TRBD2; v_gene: TRBV11-3; j_gene: TRBJ2-5; CDR3aa: CASSSLAGGVETQYF; CDR3nt: TGTGCCAGCAGCTCCCTAGCGGGAGGCGTGGAGACCCAGTACTTC
len: 17; abundance: .; d_gene: TRBD2; v_gene: TRBV5-4; j_gene: TRBJ2-1; CDR3aa: CASSLDPLRGRANEQFF; CDR3nt: TGTGCCAGCAGCTTGGACCCGCTCCGCGGGAGGGCTAATGAGCAGTTCTTC
len: 16; abundance: .; d_gene: TRBD1; v_gene: TRBV2; j_gene: TRBJ2-2; CDR3aa: CASSARQGRYTGELFF; CDR3nt: TGTGCCAGCAGTGCCCGACAGGGTCGGTACACCGGGGAGCTGTTTTTT
len: 16; abundance: .; d_gene: .; v_gene: TRBV3-1/TRBV3-2; j_gene: TRBJ2-1; CDR3aa: CASSQRRAGAYNEQFF; CDR3nt: TGTGCCAGCAGCCAAAGGCGAGCGGGTGCCTACAATGAGCAGTTCTTC
len: 17; abundance: .; d_gene: TRBD2; v_gene: TRBV7-9; j_gene: TRBJ2-1; CDR3aa: CASNLPVAGETYNEQFF; CDR3nt: TGTGCCAGCAACCTCCCCGTAGCGGGAGAGACGTACAATGAGCAGTTCTTC
len: 17; abundance: few; d_gene: TRBD2; v_gene: TRBV2; j_gene: TRBJ2-5; CDR3aa: CASRSHGLAGGAETQYF; CDR3nt: TGTGCCAGCAGATCCCACGGACTAGCGGGGGGGGCGGAGACCCAGTACTTC
len: 15; abundance: many; d_gene: TRBD1; v_gene: TRBV7-9; j_gene: TRBJ2-7; CDR3aa: CASSWGQGEWDEQYF; CDR3nt: TGTGCCAGCAGCTGGGGACAGGGGGAATGGGACGAGCAGTACTTC
len: 14; abundance: .; d_gene: TRBD2; v_gene: TRBV19; j_gene: TRBJ2-3; CDR3aa: CASSPGRLSDTQYF; CDR3nt: TGTGCCAGTAGTCCCGGGAGGCTGTCAGATACGCAGTATTTT
len: 15; abundance: .; d_gene: .; v_gene: TRBV18; j_gene: TRBJ2-7; CDR3aa: CASSPSGARSYEQYF; CDR3nt: TGTGCCAGCTCTCCCAGCGGAGCCCGCTCCTACGAGCAGTACTTC
len: 14; abundance: .; d_gene: TRBD1; v_gene: TRBV5-1; j_gene: TRBJ1-3; CDR3aa: CASSPGQGTNTIYF; CDR3nt: TGCGCCAGCAGCCCGGGACAGGGAACAAACACCATATATTTT
len: 15; abundance: .; d_gene: TRBD1; v_gene: TRBV4-2; j_gene: TRBJ2-7; CDR3aa: CASSQQPGGSYEQYF; CDR3nt: TGTGCCAGCAGCCAACAGCCAGGGGGATCCTACGAGCAGTACTTC
len: 15; abundance: .; d_gene: TRBD1; v_gene: TRBV24-1; j_gene: TRBJ1-2; CDR3aa: CATSDPGQGAQGYTF; CDR3nt: TGTGCCACCAGTGACCCCGGACAGGGGGCACAAGGCTACACCTTC
len: 11; abundance: .; d_gene: .; v_gene: TRBV14; j_gene: TRBJ2-5; CDR3aa: CTSSQDGTQYF; CDR3nt: TGTACCAGCAGCCAAGACGGGACCCAGTACTTC
len: 14; abundance: once; d_gene: .; v_gene: TRBV3-1/TRBV3-2; j_gene: TRBJ1-4; CDR3aa: CASSLQGSREKLFF; CDR3nt: TGTGCCAGCAGTTTACAGGGCTCGCGGGAAAAACTGTTTTTT
len: 11; abundance: .; d_gene: .; v_gene: TRBV2; j_gene: TRBJ2-3; CDR3aa: CASRYSDTQYF; CDR3nt: TGTGCCAGCAGGTACTCAGATACGCAGTATTTT
len: 15; abundance: .; d_gene: TRBD1; v_gene: TRBV5-4; j_gene: TRBJ2-7; CDR3aa: CASSTQTGQSYEQYF; CDR3nt: TGTGCCAGCAGCACCCAAACGGGACAGTCATACGAGCAGTACTTC
len: 13; abundance: .; d_gene: .; v_gene: TRBV3-1/TRBV3-2; j_gene: TRBJ2-5; CDR3aa: CASSQVRGETQYF; CDR3nt: TGTGCCAGCAGCCAAGTTAGGGGGGAGACCCAGTACTTC